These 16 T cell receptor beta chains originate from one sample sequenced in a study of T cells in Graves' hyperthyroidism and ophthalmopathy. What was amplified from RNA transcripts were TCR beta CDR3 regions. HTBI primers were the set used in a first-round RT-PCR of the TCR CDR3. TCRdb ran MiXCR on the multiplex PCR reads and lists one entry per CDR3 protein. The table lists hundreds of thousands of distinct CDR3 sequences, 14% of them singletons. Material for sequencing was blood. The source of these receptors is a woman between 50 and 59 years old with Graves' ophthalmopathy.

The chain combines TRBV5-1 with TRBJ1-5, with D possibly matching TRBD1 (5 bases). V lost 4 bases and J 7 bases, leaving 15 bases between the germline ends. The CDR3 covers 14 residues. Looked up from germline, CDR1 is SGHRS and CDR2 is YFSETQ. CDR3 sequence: CASSPEGTFQPQHF. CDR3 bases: TGCGCCAGCAGCCCCGAGGGGACTTTCCAGCCCCAGCATTTT.

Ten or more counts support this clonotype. The CDR3 nucleotides read TGTGCCAGCAGCTTGACAGGGGCGTCTCCTGGCTACACCTTC. Its translation is CASSLTGASPGYTF. The genes are TRBV7-9 and TRBJ1-2; TRBD1 matches at 8 bases. The V and J ends lost 3 bases and 7 bases, in that order; junction bases with no gene match: 7. From germline, CDR1 is SEHNR and CDR2 FQNEAQ (reference sequence). The CDR3 is 14 amino acids.

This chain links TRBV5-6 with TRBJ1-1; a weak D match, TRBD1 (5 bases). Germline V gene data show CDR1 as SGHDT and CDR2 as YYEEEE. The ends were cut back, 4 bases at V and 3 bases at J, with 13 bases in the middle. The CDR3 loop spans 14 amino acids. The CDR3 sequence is CASSPGWGDTEAFF. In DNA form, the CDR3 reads TGTGCCAGCAGCCCAGGGTGGGGCGACACTGAAGCTTTCTTT.

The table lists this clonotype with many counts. CDR3 DNA sequence: TGTGCCAGCAGTTTAGGTGGGAGGGCCCTCTACGAGCAGTACTTC. As protein: CASSLGGRALYEQYF. V gene TRBV12-3 or TRBV12-4 combines with J gene TRBJ2-7, with 7 bases that match TRBD2. The CDR3 consists of 15 residues. V lost 1 base and J lost 3; bases outside the gene matches: 6.

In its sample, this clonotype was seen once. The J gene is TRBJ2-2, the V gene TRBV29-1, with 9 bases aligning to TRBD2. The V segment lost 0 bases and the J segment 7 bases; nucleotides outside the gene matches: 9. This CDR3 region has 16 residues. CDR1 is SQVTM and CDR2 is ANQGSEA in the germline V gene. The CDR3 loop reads CSVEEEGGRGIGELFF. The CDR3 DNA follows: TGCAGCGTTGAAGAGGAGGGCGGGAGGGGGATCGGGGAGCTGTTTTTT.

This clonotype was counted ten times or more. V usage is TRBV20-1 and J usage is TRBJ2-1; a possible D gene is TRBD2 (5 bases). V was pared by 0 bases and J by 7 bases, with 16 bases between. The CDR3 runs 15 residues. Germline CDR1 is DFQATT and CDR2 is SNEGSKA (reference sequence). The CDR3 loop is CSARDGRGSGNEQFF. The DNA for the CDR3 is TGCAGTGCTAGAGATGGTCGTGGGAGTGGAAATGAGCAGTTCTTC.

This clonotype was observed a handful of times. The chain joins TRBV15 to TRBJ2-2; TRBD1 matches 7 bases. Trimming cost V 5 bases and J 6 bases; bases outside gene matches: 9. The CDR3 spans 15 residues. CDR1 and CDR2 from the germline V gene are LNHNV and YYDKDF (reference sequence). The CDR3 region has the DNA TGTGCCACCAGCGAAGACAGGGTTCCTTCCGGGGAGCTGTTTTTT. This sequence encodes CATSEDRVPSGELFF.

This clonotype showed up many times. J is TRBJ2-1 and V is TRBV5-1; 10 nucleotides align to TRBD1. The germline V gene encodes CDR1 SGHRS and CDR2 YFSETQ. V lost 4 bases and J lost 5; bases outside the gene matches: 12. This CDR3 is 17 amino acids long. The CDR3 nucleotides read TGCGCCAGCAGCCCAAAAGTCGCCGGGACAGGGGACAATGAGCAGTTCTTC. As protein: CASSPKVAGTGDNEQFF.

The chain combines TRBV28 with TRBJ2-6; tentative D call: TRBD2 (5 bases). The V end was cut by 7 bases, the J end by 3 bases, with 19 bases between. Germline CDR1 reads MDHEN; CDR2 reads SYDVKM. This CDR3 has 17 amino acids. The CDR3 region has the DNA TGTGCCAGCAAGCCCAATAGTCGGGGAAGTGGGGCCAACGTCCTGACTTTC. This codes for CASKPNSRGSGANVLTF.

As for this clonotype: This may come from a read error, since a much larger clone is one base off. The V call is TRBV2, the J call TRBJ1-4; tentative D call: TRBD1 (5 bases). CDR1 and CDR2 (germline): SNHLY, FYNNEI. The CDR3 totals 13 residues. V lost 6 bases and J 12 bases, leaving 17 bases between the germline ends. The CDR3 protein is CASREEVLGELFF. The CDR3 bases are TGTGCCAGCAGGGAGGAGGTTCTGGGGGAACTGTTTTTT.

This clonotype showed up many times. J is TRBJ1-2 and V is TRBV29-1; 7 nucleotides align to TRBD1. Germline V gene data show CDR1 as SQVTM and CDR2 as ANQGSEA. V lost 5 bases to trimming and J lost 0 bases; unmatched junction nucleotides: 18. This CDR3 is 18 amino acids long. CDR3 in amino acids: CSVLKDRDSIASNYGYTF. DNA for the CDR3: TGCAGCGTTCTGAAGGACCGGGACAGTATAGCTTCTAACTATGGCTACACCTTC.

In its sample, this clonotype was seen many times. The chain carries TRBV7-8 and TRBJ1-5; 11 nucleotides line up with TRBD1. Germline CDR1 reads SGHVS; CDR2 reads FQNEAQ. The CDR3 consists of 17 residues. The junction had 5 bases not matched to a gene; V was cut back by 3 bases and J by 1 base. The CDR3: CASSFRTGGRSNQPQHF. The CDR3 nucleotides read TGTGCCAGCAGCTTTCGGACAGGGGGCCGGAGCAATCAGCCCCAGCATTTT.

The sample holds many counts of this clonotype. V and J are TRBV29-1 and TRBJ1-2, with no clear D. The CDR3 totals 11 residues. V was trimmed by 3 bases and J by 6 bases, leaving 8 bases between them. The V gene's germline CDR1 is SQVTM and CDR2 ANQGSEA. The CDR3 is CSVEGIHGYTF. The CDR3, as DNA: TGCAGCGTTGAGGGGATTCATGGCTACACCTTC.

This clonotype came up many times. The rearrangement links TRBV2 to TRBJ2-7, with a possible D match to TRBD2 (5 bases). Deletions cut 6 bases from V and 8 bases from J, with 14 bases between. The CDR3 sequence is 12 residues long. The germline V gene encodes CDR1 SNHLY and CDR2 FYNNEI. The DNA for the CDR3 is TGTGCCAGCAGAGTAGAGGGTACCAAGCAGTACTTC. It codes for CASRVEGTKQYF. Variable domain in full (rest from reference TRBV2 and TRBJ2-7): EPEVTQTPSHQVTQMGQEVILRCVPISNHLYFYWYRQILGQKVEFLVSFYNNEISEKSEIFDDQFSVERPDGSNFTLKIRSTKLEDSAMYFCASRVEGTKQYFGPGTRLTVT.

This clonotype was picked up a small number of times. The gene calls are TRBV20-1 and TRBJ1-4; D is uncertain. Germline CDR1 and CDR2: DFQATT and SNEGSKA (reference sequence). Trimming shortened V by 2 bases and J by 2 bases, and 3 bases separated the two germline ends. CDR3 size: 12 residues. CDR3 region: CSARRTNEKLFF. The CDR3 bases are TGCAGTGCTAGAAGGACTAATGAAAAACTGTTTTTT.

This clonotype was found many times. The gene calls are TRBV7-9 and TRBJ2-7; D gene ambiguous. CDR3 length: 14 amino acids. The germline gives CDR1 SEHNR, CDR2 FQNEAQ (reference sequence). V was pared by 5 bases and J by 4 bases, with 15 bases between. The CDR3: CASSPRRERYEQYF. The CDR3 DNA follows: TGTGCCAGCAGCCCAAGAAGGGAAAGATACGAGCAGTACTTC.